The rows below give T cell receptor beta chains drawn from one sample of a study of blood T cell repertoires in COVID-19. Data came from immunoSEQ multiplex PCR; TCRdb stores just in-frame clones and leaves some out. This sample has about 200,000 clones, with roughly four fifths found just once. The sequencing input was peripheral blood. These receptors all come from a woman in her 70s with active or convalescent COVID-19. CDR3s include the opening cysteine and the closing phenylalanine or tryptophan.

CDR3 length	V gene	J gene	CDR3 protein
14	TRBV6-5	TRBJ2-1	CASRDYGRYNEQFF
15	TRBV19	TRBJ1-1	CASTWTGVQNTEAFF
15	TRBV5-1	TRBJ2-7	CASSLVAGEKDEQYF
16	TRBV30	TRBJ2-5	CAWSLGHGGPQETQYF
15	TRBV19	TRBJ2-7	CASSIVHGTGYEQYF
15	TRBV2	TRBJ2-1	CASSEGRAKVDEQFF
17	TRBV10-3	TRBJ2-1	CATRGQGTSGRLGEQFF
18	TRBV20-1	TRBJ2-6	CSASLQGRGRSGANVLTF
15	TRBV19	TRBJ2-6	CASSGQGIGANVLTF
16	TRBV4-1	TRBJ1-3	CASSFITGRLGNTIYF
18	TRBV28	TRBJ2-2	CASSPFPRPRSNTGELFF
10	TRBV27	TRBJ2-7	CASSFPLQYF
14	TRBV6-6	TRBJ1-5	CASSWTGGDQPQHF
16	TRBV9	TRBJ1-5	CASSVDQGGGNQPQHF
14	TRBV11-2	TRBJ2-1	CASSHRRPYNEQFF
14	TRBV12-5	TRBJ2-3	CASGLLGSGNTQYF
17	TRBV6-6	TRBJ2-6	CASSRTGGTNGANVLTF
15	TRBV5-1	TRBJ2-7	CASSIASGGYYEQYF
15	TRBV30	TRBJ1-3	CAWSVRDSNLNTIYF
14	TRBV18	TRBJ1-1	CASSPQSQNTEAFF
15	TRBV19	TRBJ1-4	CASKDRGASREKLFF
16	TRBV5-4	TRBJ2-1	CASSPNSGSSYNEQFF
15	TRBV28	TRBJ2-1	CASSLLAGGRSEQFF
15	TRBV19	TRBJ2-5	CASSSGGTAQEIQYF
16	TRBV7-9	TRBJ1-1	CASSSPGGGLGTEAFF
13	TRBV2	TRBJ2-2	CASSGSNTGELFF
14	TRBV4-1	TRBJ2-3	CASSQGLATDTQYF
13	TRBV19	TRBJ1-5	CASSTLPLPPQHF
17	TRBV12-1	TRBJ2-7	CASSFGLAGDSSYEQYF
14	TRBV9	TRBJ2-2	CASSPRGGVGELFF
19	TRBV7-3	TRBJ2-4	CASSLEAHSSGKAGNIQYF
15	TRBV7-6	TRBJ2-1	CASSPSGTPYNEQFF
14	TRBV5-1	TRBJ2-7	CASSLINQGNEQYF
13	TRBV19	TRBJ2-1	CATSGLGVNEQFF
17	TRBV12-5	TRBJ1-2	CASGPAPTGGAHYGYTF
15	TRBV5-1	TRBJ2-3	CASTIGGRAIDTQYF
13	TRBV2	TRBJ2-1	CASSGTATNEQFF
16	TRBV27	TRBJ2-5	CASSLWAQAEQETQYF
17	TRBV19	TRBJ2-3	CASSLSSGQGVTDTQYF
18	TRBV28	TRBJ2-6	CASRRKLVIYSGANVLTF
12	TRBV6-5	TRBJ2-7	CASGARGGEQYF
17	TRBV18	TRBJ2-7	CASSPAGGAIRSNEQYF
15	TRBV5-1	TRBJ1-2	CASSSGGTGLSGYTF
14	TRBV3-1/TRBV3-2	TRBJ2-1	CASSHRSSYNEQFF
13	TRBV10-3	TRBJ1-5	CAIRGQGNQPQHF
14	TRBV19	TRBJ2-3	CASSPLTSTDTQYF
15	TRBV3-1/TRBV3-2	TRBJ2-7	CASSLSSGRAYEQYF
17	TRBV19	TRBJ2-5	CASTPQVWDRGQETQYF
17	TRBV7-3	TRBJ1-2	CASSLRPGGGPNYGYTF
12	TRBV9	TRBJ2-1	CASSVPRDEQFF
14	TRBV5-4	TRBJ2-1	CASSLGLSYNEQFF
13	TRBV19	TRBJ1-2	CASSIGLNYGYTF